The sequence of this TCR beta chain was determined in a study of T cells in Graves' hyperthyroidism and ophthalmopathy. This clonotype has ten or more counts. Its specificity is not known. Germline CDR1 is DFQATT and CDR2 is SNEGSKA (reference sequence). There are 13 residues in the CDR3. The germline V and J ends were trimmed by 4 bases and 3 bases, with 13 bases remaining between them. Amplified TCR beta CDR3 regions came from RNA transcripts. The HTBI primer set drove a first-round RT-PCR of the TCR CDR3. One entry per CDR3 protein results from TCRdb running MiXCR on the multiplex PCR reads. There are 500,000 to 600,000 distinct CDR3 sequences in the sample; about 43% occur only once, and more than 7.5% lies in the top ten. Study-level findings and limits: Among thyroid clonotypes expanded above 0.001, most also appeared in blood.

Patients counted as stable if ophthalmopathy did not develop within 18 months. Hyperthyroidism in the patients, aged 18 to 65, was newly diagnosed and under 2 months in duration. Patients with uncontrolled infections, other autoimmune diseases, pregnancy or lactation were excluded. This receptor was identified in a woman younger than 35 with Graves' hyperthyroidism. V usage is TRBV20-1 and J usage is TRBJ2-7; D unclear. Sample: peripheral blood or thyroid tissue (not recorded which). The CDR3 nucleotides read TGCAGTGCTACCCTCTTACCCCACTACGAGCAGTACTTC. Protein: CSATLLPHYEQYF.